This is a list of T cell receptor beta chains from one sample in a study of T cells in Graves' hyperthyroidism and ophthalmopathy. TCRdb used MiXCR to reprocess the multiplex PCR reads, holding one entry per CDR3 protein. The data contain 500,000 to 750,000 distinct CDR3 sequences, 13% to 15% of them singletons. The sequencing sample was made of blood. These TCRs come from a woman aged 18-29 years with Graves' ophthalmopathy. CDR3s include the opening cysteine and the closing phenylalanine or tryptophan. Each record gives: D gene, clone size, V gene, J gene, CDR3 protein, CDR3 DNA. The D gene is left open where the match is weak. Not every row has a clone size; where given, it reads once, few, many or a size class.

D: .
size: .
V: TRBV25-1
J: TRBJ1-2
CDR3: CASYRGGGGYTF
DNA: TGTGCCAGCTATAGAGGGGGAGGAGGCTACACCTTC

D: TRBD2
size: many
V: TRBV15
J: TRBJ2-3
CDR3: CATSTYSGVSSTDTQYF
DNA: TGTGCCACCAGCACCTATAGCGGGGTATCTAGCACAGATACGCAGTATTTT

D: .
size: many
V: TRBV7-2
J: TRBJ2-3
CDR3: CASSLRVYQVAGNTDTQYF
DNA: TGTGCCAGCAGCTTGCGAGTTTATCAGGTGGCAGGGAACACAGATACGCAGTATTTT

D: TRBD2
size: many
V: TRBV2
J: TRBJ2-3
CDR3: CASRDAYGRGTDTQYF
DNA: TGTGCCAGCAGGGACGCCTACGGGAGGGGCACAGATACGCAGTATTTT

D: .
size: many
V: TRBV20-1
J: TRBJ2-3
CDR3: CSATRKGLHTDTQYF
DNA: TGCAGTGCTACCCGAAAGGGACTTCACACAGATACGCAGTATTTT

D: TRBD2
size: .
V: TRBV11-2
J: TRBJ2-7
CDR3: CAGSSRTSGSSEQYF
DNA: TGTGCCGGCAGCTCCCGGACTAGCGGGAGCAGTGAGCAGTACTTC

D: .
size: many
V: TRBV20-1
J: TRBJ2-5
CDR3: CSAPPRVGGETQYF
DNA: TGCAGTGCCCCCCCCAGGGTGGGGGGAGAGACCCAGTACTTC

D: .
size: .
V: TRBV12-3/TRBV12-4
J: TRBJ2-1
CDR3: CASSQWGVAHNEQFF
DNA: TGTGCCAGCAGTCAATGGGGGGTAGCCCACAATGAGCAGTTCTTC

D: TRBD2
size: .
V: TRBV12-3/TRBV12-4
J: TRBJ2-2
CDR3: CASSFLAGGRGTGELFF
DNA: TGTGCCAGCAGTTTTCTAGCGGGAGGGCGCGGGACCGGGGAGCTGTTTTTT

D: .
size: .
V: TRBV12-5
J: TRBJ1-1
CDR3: CASGLVRHNTEAFF
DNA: TGTGCTAGTGGTTTGGTACGCCATAACACTGAAGCTTTCTTT

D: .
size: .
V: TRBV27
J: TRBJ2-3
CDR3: CASSLRGDKDTQYF
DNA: TGTGCCAGCAGTTTACGCGGAGACAAAGATACGCAGTATTTT

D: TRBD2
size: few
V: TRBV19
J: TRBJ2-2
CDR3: CAAGRGMDTGELFF
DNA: TGTGCAGCAGGGCGGGGGATGGACACCGGGGAGCTGTTTTTT

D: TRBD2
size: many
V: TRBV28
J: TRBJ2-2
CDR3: CASSLDDGLAGVLNTGELFF
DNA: TGTGCCAGCAGTCTTGACGATGGACTAGCGGGCGTGCTGAACACCGGGGAGCTGTTTTTT

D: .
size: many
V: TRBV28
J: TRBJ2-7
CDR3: CASSRRVFPEEQYF
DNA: TGTGCCAGCAGTCGAAGGGTCTTCCCTGAGGAGCAGTACTTC

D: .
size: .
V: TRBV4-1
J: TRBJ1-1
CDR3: CASSQSGLGGAAFF
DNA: TGCGCCAGCAGCCAATCCGGTCTGGGCGGGGCGGCTTTCTTT

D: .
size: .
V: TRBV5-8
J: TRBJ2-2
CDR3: CASSLAYGGNTGELFF
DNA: TGTGCCAGCAGCTTGGCCTACGGGGGAAACACCGGGGAGCTGTTTTTT